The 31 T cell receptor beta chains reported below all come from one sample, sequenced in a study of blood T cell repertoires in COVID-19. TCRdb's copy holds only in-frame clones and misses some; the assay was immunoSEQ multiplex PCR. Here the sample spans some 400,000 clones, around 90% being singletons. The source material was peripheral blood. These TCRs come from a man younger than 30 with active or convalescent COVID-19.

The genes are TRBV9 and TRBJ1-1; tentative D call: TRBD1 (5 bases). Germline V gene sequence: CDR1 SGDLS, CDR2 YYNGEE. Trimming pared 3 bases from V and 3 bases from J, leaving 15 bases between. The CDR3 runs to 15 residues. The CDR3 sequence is CASSAPQGWDTEAFF. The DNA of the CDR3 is TGTGCCAGCAGCGCACCCCAGGGTTGGGACACTGAAGCTTTCTTT.

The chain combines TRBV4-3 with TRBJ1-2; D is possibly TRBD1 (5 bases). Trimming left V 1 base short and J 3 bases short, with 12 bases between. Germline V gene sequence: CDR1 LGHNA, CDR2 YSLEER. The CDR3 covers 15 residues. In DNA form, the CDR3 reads TGCGCCAGCAGCCAAGGGCAGGGACTGGACTATGGCTACACCTTC. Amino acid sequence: CASSQGQGLDYGYTF.

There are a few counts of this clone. CDR3 bases: TGTGCCAGCAGCCATAGAAATACCAGGGGTGGCTACACCTTC. Residues: CASSHRNTRGGYTF. The chain recombines TRBV3-1 (or the pseudogene TRBV3-2) with TRBJ1-2, with D possibly being TRBD1 (6 bases). The CDR3 has 14 amino acids. V lost 3 bases and J 7 bases, leaving 15 bases between the germline ends. Germline V gene data show CDR1 as LGHDT and CDR2 as YNNKEL (reference sequence).

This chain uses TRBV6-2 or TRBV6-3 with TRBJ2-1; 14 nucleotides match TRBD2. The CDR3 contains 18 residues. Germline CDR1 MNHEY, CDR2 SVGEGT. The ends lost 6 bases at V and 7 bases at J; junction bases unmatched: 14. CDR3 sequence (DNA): TGTGCCAGCAGCAAACTAAGAAGACTAGCGGGAGGGTCTAATGAGCAGTTCTTC. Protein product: CASSKLRRLAGGSNEQFF.

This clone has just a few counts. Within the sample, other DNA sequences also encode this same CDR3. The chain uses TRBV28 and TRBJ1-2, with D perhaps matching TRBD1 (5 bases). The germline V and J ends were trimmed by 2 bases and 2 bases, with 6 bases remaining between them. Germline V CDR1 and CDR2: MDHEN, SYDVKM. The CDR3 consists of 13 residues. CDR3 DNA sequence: TGTGCCAGCAGTTTAAGACAGAACTATGGCTACACCTTC. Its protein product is CASSLRQNYGYTF.

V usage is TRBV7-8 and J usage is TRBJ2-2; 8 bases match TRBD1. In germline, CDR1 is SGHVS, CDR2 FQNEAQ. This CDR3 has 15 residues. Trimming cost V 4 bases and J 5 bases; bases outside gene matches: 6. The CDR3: CASSSPGQVTGELFF. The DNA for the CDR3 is TGTGCCAGCAGCTCCCCGGGACAGGTAACCGGGGAGCTGTTTTTT.

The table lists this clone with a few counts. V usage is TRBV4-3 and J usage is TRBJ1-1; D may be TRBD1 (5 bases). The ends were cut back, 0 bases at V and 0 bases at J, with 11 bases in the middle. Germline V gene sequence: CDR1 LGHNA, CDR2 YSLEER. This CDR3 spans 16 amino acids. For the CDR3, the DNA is TGCGCCAGCAGCCAAGATCAGGGAGGAATGAACACTGAAGCTTTCTTT. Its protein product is CASSQDQGGMNTEAFF.

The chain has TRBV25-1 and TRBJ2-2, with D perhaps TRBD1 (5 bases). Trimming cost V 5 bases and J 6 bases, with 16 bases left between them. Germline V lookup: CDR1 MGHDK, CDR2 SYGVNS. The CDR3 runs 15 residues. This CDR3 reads CASSPPPGQAGELFF. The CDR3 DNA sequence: TGTGCCAGCAGTCCACCTCCAGGGCAGGCCGGGGAGCTGTTTTTT. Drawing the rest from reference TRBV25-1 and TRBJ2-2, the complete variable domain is EADIYQTPRYLVIGTGKKITLECSQTMGHDKMYWYQQDPGMELHLIHYSYGVNSTEKGDLSSESTVSRIRTEHFPLTLESARPSHTSQYLCASSPPPGQAGELFFGEGSRLTVL.

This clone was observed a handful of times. CDR3 loop: CASRTGRDNSPLHF. The CDR3 region has the DNA TGTGCCAGCAGAACAGGACGGGATAATTCACCCCTCCACTTT. This chain uses TRBV6-6 with TRBJ1-6; possible D gene TRBD1, 5 bases. Germline V CDR1 and CDR2: MNHNY, SVGAGI (reference sequence). Trimming removed 6 bases from V and 5 bases from J, with 11 bases in between. This CDR3 has 14 residues.

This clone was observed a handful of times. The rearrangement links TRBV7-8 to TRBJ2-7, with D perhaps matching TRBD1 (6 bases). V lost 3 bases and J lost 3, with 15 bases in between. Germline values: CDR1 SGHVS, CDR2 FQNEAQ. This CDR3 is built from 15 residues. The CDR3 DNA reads TGTGCCAGCAGCTTTTTACCGGGACAAAACTACGAGCAGTACTTC. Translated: CASSFLPGQNYEQYF.

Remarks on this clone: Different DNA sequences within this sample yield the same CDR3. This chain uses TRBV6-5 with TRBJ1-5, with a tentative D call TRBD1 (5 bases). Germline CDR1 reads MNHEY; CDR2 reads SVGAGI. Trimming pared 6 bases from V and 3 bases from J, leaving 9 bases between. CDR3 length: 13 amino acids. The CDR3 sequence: CASSRDSNQPQHF. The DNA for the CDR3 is TGTGCCAGCAGCAGGGATTCCAATCAGCCCCAGCATTTT.

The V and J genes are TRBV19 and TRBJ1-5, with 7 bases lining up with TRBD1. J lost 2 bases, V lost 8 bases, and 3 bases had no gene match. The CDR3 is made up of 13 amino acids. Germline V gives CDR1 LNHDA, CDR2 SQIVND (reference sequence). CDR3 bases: TGTGCCAGTTGGGACAGCCGCAATCAGCCCCAGCATTTT. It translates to CASWDSRNQPQHF.

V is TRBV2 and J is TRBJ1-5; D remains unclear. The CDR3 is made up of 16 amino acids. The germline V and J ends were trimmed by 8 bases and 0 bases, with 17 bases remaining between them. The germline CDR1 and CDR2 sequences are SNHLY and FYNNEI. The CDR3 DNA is TGTGCCAGCCTCCCAAGTCCTGACTATAGCAATCAGCCCCAGCATTTT. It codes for CASLPSPDYSNQPQHF. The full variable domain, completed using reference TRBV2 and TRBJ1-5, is EPEVTQTPSHQVTQMGQEVILRCVPISNHLYFYWYRQILGQKVEFLVSFYNNEISEKSEIFDDQFSVERPDGSNFTLKIRSTKLEDSAMYFCASLPSPDYSNQPQHFGDGTRLSIL.

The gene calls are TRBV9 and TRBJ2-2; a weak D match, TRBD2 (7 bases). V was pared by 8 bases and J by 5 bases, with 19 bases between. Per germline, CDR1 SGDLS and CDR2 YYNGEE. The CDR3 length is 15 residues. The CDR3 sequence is CASTQSRGATGELFF. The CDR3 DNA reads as TGTGCCAGTACTCAATCACGGGGGGCAACCGGGGAGCTGTTTTTT. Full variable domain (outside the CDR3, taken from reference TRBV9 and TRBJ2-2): DSGVTQTPKHLITATGQRVTLRCSPRSGDLSVYWYQQSLDQGLQFLIQYYNGEERAKGNILERFSAQQFPDLHSELNLSSLELGDSALYFCASTQSRGATGELFFGEGSRLTVL.

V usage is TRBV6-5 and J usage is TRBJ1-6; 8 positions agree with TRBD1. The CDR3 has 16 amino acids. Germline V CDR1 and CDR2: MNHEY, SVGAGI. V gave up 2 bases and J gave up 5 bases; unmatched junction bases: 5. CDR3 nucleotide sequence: TGTGCCAGCAGTTACCTCCCGGACAGGGATAATTCACCCCTCCACTTT. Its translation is CASSYLPDRDNSPLHF.

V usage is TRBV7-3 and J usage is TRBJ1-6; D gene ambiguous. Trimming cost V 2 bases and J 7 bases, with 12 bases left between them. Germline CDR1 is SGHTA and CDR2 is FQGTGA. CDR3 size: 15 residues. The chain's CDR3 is CASSLSRGGNSPLHF. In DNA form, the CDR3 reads TGTGCCAGCAGCTTATCCCGGGGTGGGAATTCACCCCTCCACTTT.

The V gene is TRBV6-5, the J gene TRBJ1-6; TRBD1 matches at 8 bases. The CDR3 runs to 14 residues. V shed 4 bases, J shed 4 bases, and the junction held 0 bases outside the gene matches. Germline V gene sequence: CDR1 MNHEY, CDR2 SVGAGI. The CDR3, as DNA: TGTGCCAGCAGTTGGACAGGGTATAATTCACCCCTCCACTTT. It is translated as CASSWTGYNSPLHF.

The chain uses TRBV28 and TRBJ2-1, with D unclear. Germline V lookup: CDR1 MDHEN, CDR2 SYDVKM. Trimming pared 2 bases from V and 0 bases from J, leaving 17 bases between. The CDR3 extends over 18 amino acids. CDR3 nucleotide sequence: TGTGCCAGCAGTTTAAGTCTGAGGAGCGAGAGCTCCTACAATGAGCAGTTCTTC. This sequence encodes CASSLSLRSESSYNEQFF.

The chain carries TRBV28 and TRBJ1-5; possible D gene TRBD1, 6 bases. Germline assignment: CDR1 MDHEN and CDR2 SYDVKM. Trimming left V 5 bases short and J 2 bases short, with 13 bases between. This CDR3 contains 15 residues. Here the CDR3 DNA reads TGTGCCAGCAGTAAGGGGGGGGTTGGCAATCAGCCCCAGCATTTT. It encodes CASSKGGVGNQPQHF.

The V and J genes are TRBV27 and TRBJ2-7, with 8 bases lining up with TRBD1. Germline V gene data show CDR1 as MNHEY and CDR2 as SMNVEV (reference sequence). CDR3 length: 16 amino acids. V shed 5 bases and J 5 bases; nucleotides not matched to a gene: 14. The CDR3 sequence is CASSRTSTGVVHEQYF. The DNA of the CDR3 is TGTGCCAGCAGTCGAACCTCGACAGGGGTGGTCCACGAGCAGTACTTC.

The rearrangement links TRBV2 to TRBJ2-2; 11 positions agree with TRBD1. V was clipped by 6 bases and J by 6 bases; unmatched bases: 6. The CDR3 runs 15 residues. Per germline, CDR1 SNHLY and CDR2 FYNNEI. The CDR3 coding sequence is TGTGCCAGCAGGCCGGGACAGGGGGTTTCCGGGGAGCTGTTTTTT. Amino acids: CASRPGQGVSGELFF. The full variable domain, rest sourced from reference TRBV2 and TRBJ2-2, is EPEVTQTPSHQVTQMGQEVILRCVPISNHLYFYWYRQILGQKVEFLVSFYNNEISEKSEIFDDQFSVERPDGSNFTLKIRSTKLEDSAMYFCASRPGQGVSGELFFGEGSRLTVL.

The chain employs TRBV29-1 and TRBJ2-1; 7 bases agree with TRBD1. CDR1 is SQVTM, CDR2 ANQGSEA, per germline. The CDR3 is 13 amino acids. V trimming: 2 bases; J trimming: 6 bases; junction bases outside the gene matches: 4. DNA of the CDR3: TGCAGCGTTGAAACAGGGGTAGGCAATGAGCAGTTCTTC. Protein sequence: CSVETGVGNEQFF.

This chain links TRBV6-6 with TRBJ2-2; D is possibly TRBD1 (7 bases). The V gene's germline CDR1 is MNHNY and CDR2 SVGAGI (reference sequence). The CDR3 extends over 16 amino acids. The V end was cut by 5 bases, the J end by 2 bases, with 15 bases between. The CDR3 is CASSPRQGGNTGELFF. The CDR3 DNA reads TGTGCCAGCAGTCCCCGACAGGGAGGCAACACCGGGGAGCTGTTTTTT.

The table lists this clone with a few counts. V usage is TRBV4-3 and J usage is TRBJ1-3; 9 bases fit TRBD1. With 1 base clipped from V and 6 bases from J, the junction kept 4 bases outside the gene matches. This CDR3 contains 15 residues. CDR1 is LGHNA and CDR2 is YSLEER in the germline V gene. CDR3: CASSQGDRDLNTIYF. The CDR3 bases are TGCGCCAGCAGCCAAGGGGACAGGGACTTAAACACCATATATTTT.

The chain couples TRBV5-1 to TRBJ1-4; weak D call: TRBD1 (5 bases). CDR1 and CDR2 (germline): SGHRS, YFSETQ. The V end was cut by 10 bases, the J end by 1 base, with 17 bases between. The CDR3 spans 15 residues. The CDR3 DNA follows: TGCGCCTGCCGGGGGGAAGACGGAACTAATGAAAAACTGTTTTTT. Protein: CACRGEDGTNEKLFF.

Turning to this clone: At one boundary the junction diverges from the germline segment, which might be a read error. The CDR3 here is CASSLGDRGRSGANVLTF. For the CDR3, the DNA is TGTGCCAGCAGCTTAGGGGACAGGGGGCGGTCTGGGGCCAACGTGCTGACTTTC. The V and J genes are TRBV7-9 and TRBJ2-6; TRBD1 matches 12 bases. CDR3 length: 18 amino acids. CDR1 is SEHNR, CDR2 FQNEAQ, per germline (reference sequence).

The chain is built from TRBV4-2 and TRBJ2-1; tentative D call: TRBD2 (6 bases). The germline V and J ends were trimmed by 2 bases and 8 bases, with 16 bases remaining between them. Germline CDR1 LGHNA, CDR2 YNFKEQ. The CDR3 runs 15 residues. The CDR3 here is CASSQNLALIDEQFF. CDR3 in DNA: TGTGCCAGCAGCCAAAATCTAGCGTTGATCGATGAGCAGTTCTTC.

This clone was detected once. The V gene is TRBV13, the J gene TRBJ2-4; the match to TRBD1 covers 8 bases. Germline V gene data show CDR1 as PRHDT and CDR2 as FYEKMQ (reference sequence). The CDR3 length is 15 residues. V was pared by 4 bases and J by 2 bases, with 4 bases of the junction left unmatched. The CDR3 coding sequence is TGTGCCAGCAGCTCGAGACAGGGGTCCAAAAACATTCAGTACTTC. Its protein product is CASSSRQGSKNIQYF. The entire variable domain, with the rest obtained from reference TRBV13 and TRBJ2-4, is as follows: AAGVIQSPRHLIKEKRETATLKCYPIPRHDTVYWYQQGPGQDPQFLISFYEKMQSDKGSIPDRFSAQQFSDYHSELNMSSLELGDSALYFCASSSRQGSKNIQYFGAGTRLSVL.

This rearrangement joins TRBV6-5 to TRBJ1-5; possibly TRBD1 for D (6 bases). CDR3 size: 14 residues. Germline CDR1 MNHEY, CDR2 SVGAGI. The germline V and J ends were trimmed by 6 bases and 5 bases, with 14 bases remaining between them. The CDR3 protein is CASSVNRDDQPQHF. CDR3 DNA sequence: TGTGCCAGCAGCGTCAACAGGGACGATCAGCCCCAGCATTTT.

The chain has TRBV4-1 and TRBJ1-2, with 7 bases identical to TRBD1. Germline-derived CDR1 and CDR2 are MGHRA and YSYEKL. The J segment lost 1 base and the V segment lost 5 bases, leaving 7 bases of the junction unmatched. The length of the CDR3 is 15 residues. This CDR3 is CASSVRTGDNYGYTF. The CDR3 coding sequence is TGCGCCAGCAGCGTCCGGACAGGAGATAACTATGGCTACACCTTC.

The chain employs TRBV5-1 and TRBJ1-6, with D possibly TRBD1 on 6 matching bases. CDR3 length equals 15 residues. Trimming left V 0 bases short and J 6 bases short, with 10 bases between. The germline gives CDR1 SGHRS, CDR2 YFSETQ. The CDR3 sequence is CASSLVPGANSPLHF. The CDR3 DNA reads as TGCGCCAGCAGCTTGGTGCCAGGGGCTAATTCACCCCTCCACTTT.